What follows are 26 T cell receptor beta chains derived from one specimen sequenced in a study of blood T cell repertoires in COVID-19. Clones were sequenced by immunoSEQ multiplex PCR, and TCRdb holds only the in-frame ones, with some missing. The sample has 180,000 or so clones; roughly 76% are singletons. The specimen was peripheral blood. These receptors were collected from a woman aged 50 to 60 with active or convalescent COVID-19.

This clone has more than one count but fewer than ten. The DNA of the CDR3 is TGTGCCTGGAATGGGGGGGCGGCTAACTATGGCTACACCTTC. Its protein product is CAWNGGAANYGYTF. This sequence joins TRBV30 and TRBJ1-2; tentatively, D is TRBD1 (6 bases). V shed 4 bases and J shed 0 bases, with 12 bases lying between them. The CDR3 contains 14 residues. CDR1 and CDR2 from the germline V gene are GTSNPN and SVGIG (reference sequence).

V and J are TRBV15 and TRBJ2-7; D is perhaps TRBD1 (5 bases). Germline V lookup: CDR1 LNHNV, CDR2 YYDKDF (reference sequence). Deletions cut 8 bases from V and 2 bases from J, with 7 bases between. This CDR3 has 11 amino acids. In nucleotides, the CDR3 is TGTGCCACCGCAGGGCCCTACGAGCAGTACTTC. Amino acid sequence: CATAGPYEQYF.

The J gene is TRBJ1-2, the V gene TRBV6-5, with D perhaps TRBD1 (6 bases). The CDR3 is 15 residues long. The V end lost 5 bases, the J end lost 5 bases, and 18 bases lay between the germline ends. Per the germline V gene, CDR1 is MNHEY and CDR2 is SVGAGI. CDR3 sequence reads: CASSRPGTSDYGYTF. CDR3 bases: TGTGCCAGCAGTCGTCCCGGGACATCGGATTATGGCTACACCTTC.

The chain joins TRBV11-2 to TRBJ2-7, with D hard to call. With 1 base removed from V and 3 bases from J, the gap between germline ends came to 7 bases. This CDR3 contains 13 residues. CDR1 and CDR2 (germline): SGHAT, FQNNGV. The CDR3 reads CASSLGAGYEQYF. CDR3 bases: TGTGCCAGCAGCTTAGGGGCAGGCTACGAGCAGTACTTC.

This clone was picked up a small number of times. V gene TRBV11-2 combines with J gene TRBJ2-2; 10 nucleotides line up with TRBD1. This CDR3 has 18 residues. The V gene end was trimmed by 6 bases and the J gene end by 3 bases; junction bases not matched to a gene: 13. The germline CDR1 and CDR2 sequences are SGHAT and FQNNGV. The CDR3 region is CASRPDRGLRGDTGELFF. The DNA for the CDR3 is TGTGCCAGCAGACCCGACAGGGGGCTCCGTGGGGACACCGGGGAGCTGTTTTTT.

The chain employs TRBV5-6 and TRBJ1-4; D might be TRBD1 (5 bases). Trimming stripped 4 bases from V and 8 bases from J, with 21 bases between. In germline, CDR1 is SGHDT, CDR2 YYEEEE. The CDR3 is 16 amino acids. CDR3 protein: CASSAGYLRRGEKLFF. The CDR3 coding sequence is TGTGCCAGCAGCGCGGGTTATCTCCGACGGGGGGAAAAACTGTTTTTT.

This clone was found a few times. The identical CDR3 is also encoded by other nucleotide sequences in the sample. CDR3 sequence (DNA): TGTGCCAGTAGTATATTGGGACGAGGGGGAGACTATGGCTACACCTTC. The encoded protein is CASSILGRGGDYGYTF. The J gene is TRBJ1-2, the V gene TRBV19, with a weak D call TRBD1 (6 bases). Germline CDR1 LNHDA, CDR2 SQIVND (reference sequence). V was clipped by 2 bases and J by 3 bases, with 16 bases between them. This CDR3 has 16 residues.

The rearrangement uses TRBV30 and TRBJ2-5, with TRBD2 matching 8 bases. The germline gives CDR1 GTSNPN, CDR2 SVGIG (reference sequence). The V gene end was trimmed by 5 bases and the J gene end by 2 bases; junction bases not matched to a gene: 10. CDR3 length: 15 amino acids. The CDR3 reads CAWGGVAGTQETQYF. CDR3 DNA: TGTGCCTGGGGGGGAGTAGCGGGAACTCAAGAGACCCAGTACTTC.

This chain links TRBV4-3 with TRBJ1-2, with D possibly matching TRBD1 (6 bases). Germline V gives CDR1 LGHNA, CDR2 YSLEER. V shed 0 bases and J shed 5 bases, with 13 bases lying between them. The CDR3 extends over 15 amino acids. CDR3 DNA: TGCGCCAGCAGCCAAGACAGGGGAATTAATTATGGCTACACCTTC. Its protein product is CASSQDRGINYGYTF.

This clone has a single count. The DNA for the CDR3 is TGTGCCAGCAGTCCGCGGACAGGGGGCAATCAGCCCCAGCATTTT. Translation: CASSPRTGGNQPQHF. This chain links TRBV28 with TRBJ1-5, with TRBD1 matching over 9 bases. V lost 5 bases to trimming and J lost 2 bases; unmatched junction nucleotides: 4. Looked up from germline, CDR1 is MDHEN and CDR2 is SYDVKM. The CDR3 has 15 amino acids.

The chain has TRBV11-2 and TRBJ2-7; a possible D gene is TRBD2 (5 bases). Trimming cost V 1 base and J 0 bases, with 16 bases left between them. CDR3 size: 17 residues. Germline CDR1 SGHAT, CDR2 FQNNGV. As DNA, the CDR3 is TGTGCCAGCAGCTTAGCCACACTCAGCGGAGGCTCCTACGAGCAGTACTTC. Translation gives CASSLATLSGGSYEQYF.

A remark on this clone: One end of the junction varies from germline; a read error may be responsible. J is TRBJ2-7 and V is TRBV10-3, with 7 bases that match TRBD1. The germline V gene encodes CDR1 ENHRY and CDR2 SYGVKD. The CDR3 extends over 13 amino acids. The DNA of the CDR3 is TGTGCCATCAGTGAGGAAATCCGGGACAGTAGAAACTTC. Its protein is CAISEEIRDSRNF.

A single count supports this clone. The chain employs TRBV5-1 and TRBJ1-4; 7 nucleotides agree with TRBD1. The CDR3 length is 15 residues. V gave up 5 bases and J gave up 1 base; unmatched junction bases: 5. Germline V CDR1 and CDR2: SGHRS, YFSETQ. CDR3 in DNA: TGCGCCAGCAGGAGGACAGGATTAACTAATGAAAAACTGTTTTTT. Translated: CASRRTGLTNEKLFF.

V is TRBV2 and J is TRBJ1-4, with TRBD1 matching over 7 bases. The germline V gene has CDR1 SNHLY and CDR2 FYNNEI. J was trimmed by 3 bases and V by 7 bases; bases with no gene match: 11. CDR3 length equals 16 residues. CDR3 coding DNA: TGTGCCAGCATCCGGTCAGAGGGACAGTCTAATGAAAAACTGTTTTTT. Its protein is CASIRSEGQSNEKLFF.

The V call is TRBV4-2, the J call TRBJ1-2, with D maybe TRBD1 (5 bases). The CDR3 totals 15 residues. The ends were cut back, 4 bases at V and 3 bases at J, with 15 bases in the middle. The germline gives CDR1 LGHNA, CDR2 YNFKEQ. The DNA of the CDR3 is TGTGCCAGCAGCCGCGACCGGCGGGGGGACTATGGCTACACCTTC. It is translated as CASSRDRRGDYGYTF.

V and J are TRBV19 and TRBJ2-1; a weak D match, TRBD2 (6 bases). Germline V lookup: CDR1 LNHDA, CDR2 SQIVND (reference sequence). The CDR3 spans 14 residues. Trimming took 4 bases from V and 5 from J, leaving 12 bases between them. The CDR3 DNA reads TGTGCCAGTAGTAGGACTACCACGCACAATGAGCAGTTCTTC. It encodes CASSRTTTHNEQFF.

This sequence joins TRBV7-9 and TRBJ2-2, with 9 nucleotides matching TRBD1. Germline CDR1 and CDR2: SEHNR and FQNEAQ (reference sequence). Trimming took 8 bases from V and 1 from J; bases not matched to a gene: 2. The CDR3 runs 14 residues. CDR3 DNA: TGTGCCAGCTGGGGACAGGGGAACACCGGGGAGCTGTTTTTT. Encoded protein: CASWGQGNTGELFF.

The rearrangement joins TRBV29-1 to TRBJ1-1, with D unclear. Germline V CDR1 and CDR2: SQVTM, ANQGSEA. Trimming cost V 4 bases and J 4 bases, with 13 bases left between them. The length of the CDR3 is 13 residues. This CDR3 reads CSVGTQSGTEAFF. The CDR3 region has the DNA TGCAGCGTTGGGACTCAGTCGGGCACTGAAGCTTTCTTT.

The CDR3 DNA follows: TGTGCCAGCAGTCCCGTCGCGAACACCGGGGAGCTGTTTTTT. It translates to CASSPVANTGELFF. V is TRBV7-9 and J is TRBJ2-2; D uncertain. Germline values: CDR1 SEHNR, CDR2 FQNEAQ (reference sequence). Trimming removed 6 bases from V and 0 bases from J, with 8 bases in between. The CDR3 length is 14 residues.

This chain connects TRBV27 to TRBJ1-2, with a possible D match to TRBD1 (6 bases). V shed 7 bases and J shed 2 bases, with 17 bases lying between them. CDR3 size: 15 residues. Germline V CDR1 and CDR2: MNHEY, SMNVEV (reference sequence). CDR3 sequence: CASNITGRGNYGYTF. DNA for the CDR3: TGTGCCAGCAATATCACAGGGAGGGGGAACTATGGCTACACCTTC.

The chain couples TRBV10-1 to TRBJ2-7; 7 bases map to TRBD2. CDR3 length equals 17 residues. Germline CDR1 and CDR2: WNHNN and SYGVQD (reference sequence). Losses at the gene ends were 0 bases for V and 2 bases for J; bases not matched to a gene: 10. This CDR3 is CASSESGGGGPPYEQYF. The CDR3 DNA follows: TGCGCCAGCAGTGAGTCGGGAGGCGGGGGTCCCCCCTACGAGCAGTACTTC.

In its sample, this clone was seen a few times. The chain joins TRBV28 to TRBJ1-1; maybe TRBD1 (6 bases). This CDR3 comprises 15 residues. The V gene's germline CDR1 is MDHEN and CDR2 SYDVKM. Trimming removed 2 bases from V and 3 bases from J, with 13 bases in between. CDR3 region: CASSLAGGADTEAFF. CDR3 in DNA: TGTGCCAGCAGTTTAGCGGGGGGCGCGGACACTGAAGCTTTCTTT.

The chain carries TRBV18 and TRBJ1-2; 7 nucleotides match TRBD1. With 2 bases clipped from V and 8 bases from J, the junction kept 8 bases outside the gene matches. CDR3 size: 14 residues. The germline V gene encodes CDR1 KGHSH and CDR2 LQKENI. The CDR3 here is CASSPSRTGYGYTF. The CDR3 region has the DNA TGTGCCAGCTCACCATCCAGGACAGGTTACGGCTACACCTTC. The complete variable domain, with remaining parts taken from reference TRBV18 and TRBJ1-2, reads NAGVMQNPRHLVRRRGQEARLRCSPMKGHSHVYWYRQLPEEGLKFMVYLQKENIIDESGMPKERFSAEFPKEGPSILRIQQVVRGDSAAYFCASSPSRTGYGYTFGSGTRLTVV.

CDR3 residues: CASTVGTSGTGELFF. The DNA for the CDR3 is TGTGCCAGCACCGTCGGAACTAGCGGTACCGGGGAGCTGTTTTTT. V usage is TRBV9 and J usage is TRBJ2-2, with 8 bases that match TRBD2. This CDR3 is built from 15 residues. Trimming cost V 6 bases and J 5 bases; bases outside gene matches: 9. The germline gives CDR1 SGDLS, CDR2 YYNGEE.

The chain has TRBV3-1 (or the pseudogene TRBV3-2) and TRBJ2-1, with TRBD2 matching 8 bases. The CDR3 is made up of 14 amino acids. J was trimmed by 3 bases and V by 4 bases; bases with no gene match: 2. Germline V gene lookup returns CDR1 LGHDT and CDR2 YNNKEL (reference sequence). The CDR3 bases are TGTGCCAGCAGCCGTAGCGGGGACTACAATGAGCAGTTCTTC. It yields the protein CASSRSGDYNEQFF.

This clone was seen a handful of times. The rearrangement links TRBV9 to TRBJ1-6; the D gene is possibly TRBD1 (5 bases). Deletions cut 0 bases from V and 4 bases from J, with 8 bases between. This CDR3 spans 15 amino acids. Germline V gene lookup returns CDR1 SGDLS and CDR2 YYNGEE. CDR3 residues: CASSVAAGYNSPLHF. In DNA, the CDR3 is TGTGCCAGCAGCGTAGCGGCAGGGTATAATTCACCCCTCCACTTT.